This T cell receptor beta chain was sequenced during a study of blood T cell repertoires in COVID-19. Method: immunoSEQ multiplex PCR; TCRdb's copy keeps in-frame clones and lacks some. The table shows a few hundred thousand clones, with 80% to 90% occurring only once. Concerning this clone itself: The same CDR3 can be traced to other DNA sequences in this sample.

V shed 4 bases, J shed 1 base, and the junction held 6 bases outside the gene matches. Germline V gene sequence: CDR1 LNHDA, CDR2 SQIVND (reference sequence). CDR3 size: 16 residues. The sequencing input was PBMCs or T cells enriched from blood (not recorded which). The sequence derives from a woman younger than 30 who had recovered from COVID-19. The chain is built from TRBV19 and TRBJ1-5; 8 bases are shared with TRBD1. The CDR3 DNA reads as TGTGCCAGTAGTACATACGGGACAGGCAGCAATCAGCCCCAGCATTTT. Its protein is CASSTYGTGSNQPQHF. The full variable domain, with the rest looked up from reference TRBV19 and TRBJ1-5, is DGGITQSPKYLFRKEGQNVTLSCEQNLNHDAMYWYRQDPGQGLRLIYYSQIVNDFQKGDIAEGYSVSREKKESFPLTVTSAQKNPTAFYLCASSTYGTGSNQPQHFGDGTRLSIL.